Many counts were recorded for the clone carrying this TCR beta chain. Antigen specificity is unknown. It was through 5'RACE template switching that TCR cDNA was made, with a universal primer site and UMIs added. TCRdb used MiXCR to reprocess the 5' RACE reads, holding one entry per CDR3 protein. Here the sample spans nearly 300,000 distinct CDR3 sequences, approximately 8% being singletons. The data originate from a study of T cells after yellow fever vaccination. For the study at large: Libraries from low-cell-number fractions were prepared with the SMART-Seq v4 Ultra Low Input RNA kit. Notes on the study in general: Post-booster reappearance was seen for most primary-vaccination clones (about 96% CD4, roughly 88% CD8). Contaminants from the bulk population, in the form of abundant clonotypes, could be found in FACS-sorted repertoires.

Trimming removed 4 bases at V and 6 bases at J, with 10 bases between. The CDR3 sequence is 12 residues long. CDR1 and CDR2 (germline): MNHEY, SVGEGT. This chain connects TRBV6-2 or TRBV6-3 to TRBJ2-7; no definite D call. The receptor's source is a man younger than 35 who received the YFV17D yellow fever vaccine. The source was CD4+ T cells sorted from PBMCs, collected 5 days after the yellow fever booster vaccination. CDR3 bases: TGTGCCAGCAGTTCCTCCCACGTCGAGCAGTACTTC. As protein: CASSSSHVEQYF.